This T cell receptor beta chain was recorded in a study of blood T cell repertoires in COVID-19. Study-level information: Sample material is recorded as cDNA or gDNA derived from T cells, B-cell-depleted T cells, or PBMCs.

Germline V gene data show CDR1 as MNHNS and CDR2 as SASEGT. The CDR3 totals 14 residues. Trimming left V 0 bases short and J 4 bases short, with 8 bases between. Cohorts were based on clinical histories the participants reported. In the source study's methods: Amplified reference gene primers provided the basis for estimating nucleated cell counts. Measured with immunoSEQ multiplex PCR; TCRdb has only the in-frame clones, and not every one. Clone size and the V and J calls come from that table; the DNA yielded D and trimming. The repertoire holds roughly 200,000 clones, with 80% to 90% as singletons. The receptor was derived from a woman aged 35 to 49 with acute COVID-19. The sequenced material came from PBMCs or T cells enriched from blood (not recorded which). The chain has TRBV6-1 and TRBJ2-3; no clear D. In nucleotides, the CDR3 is TGTGCCAGCAGTGAAGCGTGGCCTTCAGATACGCAGTATTTT. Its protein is CASSEAWPSDTQYF.